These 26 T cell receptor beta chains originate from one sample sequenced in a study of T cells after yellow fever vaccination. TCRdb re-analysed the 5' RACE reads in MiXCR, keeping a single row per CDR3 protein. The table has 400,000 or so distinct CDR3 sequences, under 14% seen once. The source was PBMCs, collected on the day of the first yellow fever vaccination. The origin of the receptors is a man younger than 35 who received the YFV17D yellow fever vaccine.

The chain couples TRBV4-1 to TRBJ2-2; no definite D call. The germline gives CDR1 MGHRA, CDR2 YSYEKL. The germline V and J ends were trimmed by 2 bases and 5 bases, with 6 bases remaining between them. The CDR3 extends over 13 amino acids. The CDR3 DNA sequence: TGCGCCAGCAGCCAATTTACTACCGGGGAGCTGTTTTTT. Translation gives CASSQFTTGELFF.

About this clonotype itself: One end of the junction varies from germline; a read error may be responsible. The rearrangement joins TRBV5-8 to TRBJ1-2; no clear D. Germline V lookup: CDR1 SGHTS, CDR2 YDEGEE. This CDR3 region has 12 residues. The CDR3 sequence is CACSFRNYGYTF. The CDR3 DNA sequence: TGTGCCTGCAGCTTTAGGAACTATGGCTACACCTTC. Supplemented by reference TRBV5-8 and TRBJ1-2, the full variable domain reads EAGVTQSPTHLIKTRGQQATLRCSPISGHTSVYWYQQALGLGLQFLLWYDEGEERNRGNFPPRFSGRQFPNYSSELNVNALELEDSALYLCACSFRNYGYTFGSGTRLTVV.

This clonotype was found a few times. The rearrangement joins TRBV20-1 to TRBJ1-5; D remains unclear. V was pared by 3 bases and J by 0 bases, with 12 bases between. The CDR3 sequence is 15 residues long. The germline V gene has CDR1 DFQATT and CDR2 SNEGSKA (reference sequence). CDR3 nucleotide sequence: TGCAGTGCTAGTATAGCCGGAGATAGCAATCAGCCCCAGCATTTT. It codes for CSASIAGDSNQPQHF.

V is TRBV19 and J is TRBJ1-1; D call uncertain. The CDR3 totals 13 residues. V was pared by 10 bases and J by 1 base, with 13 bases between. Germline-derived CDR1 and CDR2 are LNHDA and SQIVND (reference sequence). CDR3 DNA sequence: TGTGCCACCCAAAGTGGAGGGAACACTGAAGCTTTCTTT. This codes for CATQSGGNTEAFF.

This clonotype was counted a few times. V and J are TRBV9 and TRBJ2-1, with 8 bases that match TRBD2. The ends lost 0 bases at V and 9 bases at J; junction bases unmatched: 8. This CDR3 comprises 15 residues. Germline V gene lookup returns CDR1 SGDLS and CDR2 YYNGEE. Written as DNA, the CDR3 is TGTGCCAGCAGCGTAGTCTGGACTAGCCTCGGTGAGCAGTTCTTC. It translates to CASSVVWTSLGEQFF.

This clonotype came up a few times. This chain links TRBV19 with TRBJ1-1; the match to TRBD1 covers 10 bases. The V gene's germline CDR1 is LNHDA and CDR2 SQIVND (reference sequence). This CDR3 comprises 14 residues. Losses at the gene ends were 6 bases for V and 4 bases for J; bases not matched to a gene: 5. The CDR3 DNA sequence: TGTGCCAGTAGCTACAGGACAGGGGGCACTGAAGCTTTCTTT. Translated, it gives CASSYRTGGTEAFF.

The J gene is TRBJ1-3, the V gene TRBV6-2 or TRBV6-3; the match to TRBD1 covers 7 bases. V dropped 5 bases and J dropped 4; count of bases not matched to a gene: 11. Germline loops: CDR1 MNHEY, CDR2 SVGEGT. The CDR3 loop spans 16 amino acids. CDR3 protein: CASSRSTGQLGNTIYF. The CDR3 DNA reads TGTGCCAGCAGTAGATCGACGGGACAGCTAGGAAACACCATATATTTT.

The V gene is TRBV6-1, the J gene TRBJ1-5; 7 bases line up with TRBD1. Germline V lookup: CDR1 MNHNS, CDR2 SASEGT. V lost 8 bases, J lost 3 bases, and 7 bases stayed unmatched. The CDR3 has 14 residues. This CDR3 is CASALTGHNQPQHF. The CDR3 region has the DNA TGTGCCAGCGCCCTGACAGGGCACAATCAGCCCCAGCATTTT.

This chain's CDR3 is CASSFPRINSPLHF. The CDR3, as DNA: TGTGCCAGCAGTTTCCCCAGGATAAATTCACCCCTCCACTTT. The chain combines TRBV12-3 or TRBV12-4 with TRBJ1-6; D unresolved. The CDR3 has 14 amino acids. V was cut by 3 bases and J by 7 bases, with 10 bases left in between.

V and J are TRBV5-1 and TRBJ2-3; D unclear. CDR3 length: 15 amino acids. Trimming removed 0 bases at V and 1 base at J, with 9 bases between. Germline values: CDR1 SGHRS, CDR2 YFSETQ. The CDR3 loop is CASSLEAAGTDTQYF. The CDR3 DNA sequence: TGCGCCAGCAGCTTGGAGGCGGCGGGCACAGATACGCAGTATTTT.

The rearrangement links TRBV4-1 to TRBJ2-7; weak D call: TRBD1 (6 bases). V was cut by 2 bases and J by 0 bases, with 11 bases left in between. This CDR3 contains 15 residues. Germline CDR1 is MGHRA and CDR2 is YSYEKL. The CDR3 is CASSQSGQSSYEQYF. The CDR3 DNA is TGCGCCAGCAGCCAATCTGGACAGAGCTCCTACGAGCAGTACTTC.

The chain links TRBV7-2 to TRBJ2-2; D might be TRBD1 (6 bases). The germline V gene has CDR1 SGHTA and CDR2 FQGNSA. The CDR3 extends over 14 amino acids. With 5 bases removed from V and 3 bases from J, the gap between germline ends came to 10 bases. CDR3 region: CASSLEGDTGELFF. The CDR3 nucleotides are TGTGCCAGCAGCCTAGAGGGGGACACCGGGGAGCTGTTTTTT.

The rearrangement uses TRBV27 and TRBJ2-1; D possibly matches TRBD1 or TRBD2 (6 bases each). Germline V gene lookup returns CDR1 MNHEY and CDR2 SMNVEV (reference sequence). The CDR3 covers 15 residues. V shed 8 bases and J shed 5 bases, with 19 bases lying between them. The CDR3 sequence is CASSRWGAGNNEQFF. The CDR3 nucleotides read TGTGCCAGCTCCCGGTGGGGGGCCGGGAACAATGAGCAGTTCTTC.

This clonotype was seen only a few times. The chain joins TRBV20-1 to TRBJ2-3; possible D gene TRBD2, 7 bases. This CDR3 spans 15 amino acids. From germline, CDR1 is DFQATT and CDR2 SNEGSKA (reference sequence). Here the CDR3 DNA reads TGCAGGTCCTTGGGCGCGGGGGCCCCCACAGATACGCAGTATTTT. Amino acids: CRSLGAGAPTDTQYF.

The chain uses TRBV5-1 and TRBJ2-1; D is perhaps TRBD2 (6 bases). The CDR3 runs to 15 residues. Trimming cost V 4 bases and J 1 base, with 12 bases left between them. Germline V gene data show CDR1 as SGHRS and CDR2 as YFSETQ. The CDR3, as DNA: TGCGCCAGCAGCCCCGGGACTGTATCCTACAATGAGCAGTTCTTC. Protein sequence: CASSPGTVSYNEQFF.

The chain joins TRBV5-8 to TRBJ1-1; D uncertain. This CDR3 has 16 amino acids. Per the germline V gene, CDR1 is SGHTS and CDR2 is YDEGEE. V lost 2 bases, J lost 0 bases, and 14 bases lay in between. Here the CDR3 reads CASSFFLGSMNTEAFF. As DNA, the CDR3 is TGTGCCAGCAGCTTCTTCCTGGGTTCTATGAACACTGAAGCTTTCTTT.

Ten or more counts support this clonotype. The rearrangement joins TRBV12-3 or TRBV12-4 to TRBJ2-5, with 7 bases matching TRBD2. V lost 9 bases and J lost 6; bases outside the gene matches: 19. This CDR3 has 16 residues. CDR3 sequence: CARTDPGLVAIKTQYF. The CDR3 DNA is TGTGCCAGAACAGACCCCGGACTAGTAGCGATAAAGACCCAGTACTTC.

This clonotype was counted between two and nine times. In nucleotides, the CDR3 is TGTGCCAGTGGGACAGAGAACACTGAAGCTTTCTTT. Residues: CASGTENTEAFF. V usage is TRBV19 and J usage is TRBJ1-1, with 7 bases lining up with TRBD1. With V trimmed by 8 bases and J by 1 base, 1 base remained unmatched. The CDR3 is made up of 12 amino acids. Germline-derived CDR1 and CDR2 are LNHDA and SQIVND (reference sequence). Full variable domain (rest looked up from reference TRBV19 and TRBJ1-1): DGGITQSPKYLFRKEGQNVTLSCEQNLNHDAMYWYRQDPGQGLRLIYYSQIVNDFQKGDIAEGYSVSREKKESFPLTVTSAQKNPTAFYLCASGTENTEAFFGQGTRLTVV.

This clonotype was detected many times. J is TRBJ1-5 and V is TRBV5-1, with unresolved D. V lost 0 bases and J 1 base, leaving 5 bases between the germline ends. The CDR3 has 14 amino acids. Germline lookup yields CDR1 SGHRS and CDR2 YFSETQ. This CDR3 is CASSLGVSNQPQHF. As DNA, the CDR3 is TGCGCCAGCAGCTTGGGAGTGAGCAATCAGCCCCAGCATTTT.

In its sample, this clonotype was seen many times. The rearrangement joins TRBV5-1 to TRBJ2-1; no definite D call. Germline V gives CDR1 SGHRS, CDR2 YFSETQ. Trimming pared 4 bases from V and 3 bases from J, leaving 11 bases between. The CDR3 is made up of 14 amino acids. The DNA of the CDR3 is TGCGCCAGCAGCCTCCTGGCCCTCTACAATGAGCAGTTCTTC. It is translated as CASSLLALYNEQFF. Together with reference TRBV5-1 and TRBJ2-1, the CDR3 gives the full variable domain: KAGVTQTPRYLIKTRGQQVTLSCSPISGHRSVSWYQQTPGQGLQFLFEYFSETQRNKGNFPGRFSGRQFSNSRSEMNVSTLELGDSALYLCASSLLALYNEQFFGPGTRLTVL.

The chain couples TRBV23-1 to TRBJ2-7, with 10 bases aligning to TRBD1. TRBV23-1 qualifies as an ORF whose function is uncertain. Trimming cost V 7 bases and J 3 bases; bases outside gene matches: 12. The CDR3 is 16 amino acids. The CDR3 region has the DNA TGCGCCAGCAAACTCGCCGGGACAGGGGCGTACTACGAGCAGTACGTC. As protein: CASKLAGTGAYYEQYV.

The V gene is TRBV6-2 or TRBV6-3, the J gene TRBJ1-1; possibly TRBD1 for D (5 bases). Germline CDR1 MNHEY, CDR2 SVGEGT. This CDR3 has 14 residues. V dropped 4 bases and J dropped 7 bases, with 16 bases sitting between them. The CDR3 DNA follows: TGTGCCAGCAGTTCAGGCAGGGAAATTGGTGAAGCTTTCTTT. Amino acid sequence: CASSSGREIGEAFF.

CDR3 amino acids: CASSPEGNNQPQHF. CDR3 DNA: TGTGCCAGCAGCCCGGAGGGGAACAATCAGCCCCAGCATTTT. The chain is built from TRBV5-4 and TRBJ1-5; tentatively, D is TRBD1 (5 bases). Germline values: CDR1 SGHNT, CDR2 YYREEE (reference sequence). The CDR3 is 14 residues long. V dropped 4 bases and J dropped 3 bases, with 11 bases sitting between them.

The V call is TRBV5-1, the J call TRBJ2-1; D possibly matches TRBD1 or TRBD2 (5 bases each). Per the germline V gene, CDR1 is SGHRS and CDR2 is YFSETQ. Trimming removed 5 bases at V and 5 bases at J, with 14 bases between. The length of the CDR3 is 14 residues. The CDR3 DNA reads TGCGCCAGCAGGGTGATAGGGGAGAACAATGAGCAGTTCTTC. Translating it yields CASRVIGENNEQFF. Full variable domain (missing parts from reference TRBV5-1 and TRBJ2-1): KAGVTQTPRYLIKTRGQQVTLSCSPISGHRSVSWYQQTPGQGLQFLFEYFSETQRNKGNFPGRFSGRQFSNSRSEMNVSTLELGDSALYLCASRVIGENNEQFFGPGTRLTVL.

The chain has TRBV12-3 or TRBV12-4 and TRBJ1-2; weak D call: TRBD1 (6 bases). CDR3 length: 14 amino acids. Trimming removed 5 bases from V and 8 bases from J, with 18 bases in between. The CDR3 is CASSEALGQGGYTF. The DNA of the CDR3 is TGTGCCAGCAGTGAAGCCCTGGGACAAGGGGGCTACACCTTC.

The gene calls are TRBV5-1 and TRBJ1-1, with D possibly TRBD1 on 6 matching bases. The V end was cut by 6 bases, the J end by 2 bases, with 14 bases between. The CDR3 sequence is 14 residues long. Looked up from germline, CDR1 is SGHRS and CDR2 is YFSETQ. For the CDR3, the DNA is TGCGCCAGCACCCCCACGACAGGCAACACTGAAGCTTTCTTT. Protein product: CASTPTTGNTEAFF.